This TCR beta chain was captured by sequencing in a study of blood T cell repertoires in COVID-19. On the study more broadly: Some COVID-19 samples were acute and others convalescent; all came from the United States, Italy and Spain. Nucleic acid was either cDNA or gDNA, and it came from T cells, B-cell-depleted T cells, or PBMCs.

Here immunoSEQ multiplex PCR was the method, and the copy in TCRdb shows in-frame clones only, minus some. The sample includes 200,000 to 300,000 clones, roughly 84% seen only once; the top ten take 1.5% to 1.9%. This receptor was obtained from a middle-aged woman who had recovered from COVID-19. Sequencing used peripheral blood.

CDR3 sequence (DNA): TGTGCCAGCAGTTTTTGGACTACGAACACCGGGGAGCTGTTTTTT. Translating it yields CASSFWTTNTGELFF. The rearrangement uses TRBV6-5 and TRBJ2-2, with D perhaps TRBD2 (6 bases). The CDR3 is made up of 15 amino acids. V was pared by 4 bases and J by 0 bases, with 9 bases between. Per germline, CDR1 MNHEY and CDR2 SVGAGI.